Listed here is a single T cell receptor (beta chain). Its antigen remains unidentified. Expressed TCRB transcripts got sequenced, as all isolated RNA was reverse transcribed. The assay was immunoSEQ multiplex PCR, and TCRdb's table has in-frame clones only and misses some. In the table there are about 410,000 clones, about 15% of which are singletons. The sample is drawn from a study of beta chain features in type 1 diabetes. Notes on the study in general: It was possible that PCR favored shorter templates, equally so in patients and controls. Lower insertion and higher deletion counts appeared at VDJ junctions in type 1 diabetes patients.

Germline CDR1 SGDLS, CDR2 YYNGEE. V lost 0 bases and J lost 1, with 9 bases in between. The CDR3 has 15 residues. The sequence was obtained from a man aged 25-45 years in good health. The material sequenced was naive CD4+ T cells from blood. This chain joins TRBV9 and TRBJ2-3; D is uncertain. CDR3 sequence: CASSVDGGGTDTQYF. The CDR3 DNA reads TGTGCCAGCAGCGTAGATGGTGGAGGCACAGATACGCAGTATTTT.